The entry below gives a single T cell receptor (beta chain) sequence along with its context. Its antigen is still unknown. The sample is drawn from a study of T cell repertoires in cytomegalovirus infection. The study, taken as a whole, reports: Dominating the ex vivo response were HLA-C-restricted CMV-specific TCR beta clonotypes. The cumulative frequency of public TCR beta families distinguished individuals who carried CMV together with the relevant HLA.

TCRdb redid the calling of the reads with MiXCR, one entry per CDR3 protein. The table lists 550,000 to 850,000 distinct CDR3 sequences, around a third of them singletons. The CDR3 runs to 14 residues. V gave up 6 bases and J gave up 3 bases, with 12 bases separating them. Per the germline V gene, CDR1 is MNHNS and CDR2 is SASEGT. The clonotype originates from a human donor in good health (CMV status not recorded). Some clones in this sample may be carry-over from other donors' samples. Sequencing used cultured PBMCs, obtained from culture after CMV antigen stimulation. The J gene is TRBJ2-1, the V gene TRBV6-1; D unclear. CDR3 in DNA: TGTGCCAGCAGGGGTCCCCTCTACTACAATGAGCAGTTCTTC. This gives the protein CASRGPLYYNEQFF.